This entry describes one T cell receptor beta chain. This entry comes from a study of blood T cell repertoires in COVID-19. Study summary: Specimens from acute and convalescent COVID-19 originated in the United States, Italy and Spain.

All enrollees were roughly 18 to 95 years old and from fewer than 25 US areas. All recovered Cohort 3 donors got two negative PCRs, got clearance, or saw symptom resolution. Profiled with immunoSEQ multiplex PCR; TCRdb holds only in-frame clones, not every one. Counted here are fewer than 450,000 clones, roughly 84% occurring once; the ten biggest clones make up roughly 1%. CDR3 length: 15 amino acids. CDR1 is MGHRA, CDR2 YSYEKL, per germline. V was cut by 3 bases and J by 1 base, with 12 bases left in between. This receptor was identified in a woman in her 30s who had recovered from COVID-19. The chain recombines TRBV4-1 with TRBJ1-1, with D tentatively TRBD1 (6 bases). Sequences were obtained from PBMCs or T cells enriched from blood (not recorded which). In DNA form, the CDR3 reads TGCGCCAGCAGCCACCCGGACAGACAGAACACTGAAGCTTTCTTT. Encoded protein: CASSHPDRQNTEAFF.